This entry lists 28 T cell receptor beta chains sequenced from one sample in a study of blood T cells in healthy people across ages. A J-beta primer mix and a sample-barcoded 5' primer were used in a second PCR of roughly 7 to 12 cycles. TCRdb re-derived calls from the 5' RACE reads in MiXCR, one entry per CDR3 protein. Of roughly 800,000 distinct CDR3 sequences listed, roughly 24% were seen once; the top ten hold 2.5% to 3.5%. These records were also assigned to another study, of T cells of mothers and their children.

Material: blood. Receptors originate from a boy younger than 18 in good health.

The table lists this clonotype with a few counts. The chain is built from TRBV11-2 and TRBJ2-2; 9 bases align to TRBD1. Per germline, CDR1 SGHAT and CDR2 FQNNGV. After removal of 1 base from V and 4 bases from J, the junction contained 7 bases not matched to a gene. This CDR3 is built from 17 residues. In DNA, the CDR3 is TGTGCCAGCAGCTTAGTTTTTGGACAGGGGCGCACCGGGGAGCTGTTTTTT. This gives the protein CASSLVFGQGRTGELFF.

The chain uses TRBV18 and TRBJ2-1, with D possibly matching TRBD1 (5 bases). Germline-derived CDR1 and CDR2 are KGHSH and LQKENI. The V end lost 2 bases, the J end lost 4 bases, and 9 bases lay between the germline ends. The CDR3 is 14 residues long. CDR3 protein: CASSPRQGYNEQFF. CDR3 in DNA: TGTGCCAGCTCACCAAGGCAGGGTTACAATGAGCAGTTCTTC. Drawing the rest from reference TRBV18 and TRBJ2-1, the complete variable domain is NAGVMQNPRHLVRRRGQEARLRCSPMKGHSHVYWYRQLPEEGLKFMVYLQKENIIDESGMPKERFSAEFPKEGPSILRIQQVVRGDSAAYFCASSPRQGYNEQFFGPGTRLTVL.

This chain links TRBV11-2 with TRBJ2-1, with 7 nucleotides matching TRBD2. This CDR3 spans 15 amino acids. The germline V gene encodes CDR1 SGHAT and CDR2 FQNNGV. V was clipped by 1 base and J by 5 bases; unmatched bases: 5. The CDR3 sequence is CASSLVRSGDNEQFF. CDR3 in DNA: TGTGCCAGCAGCTTAGTCCGGAGCGGGGACAATGAGCAGTTCTTC.

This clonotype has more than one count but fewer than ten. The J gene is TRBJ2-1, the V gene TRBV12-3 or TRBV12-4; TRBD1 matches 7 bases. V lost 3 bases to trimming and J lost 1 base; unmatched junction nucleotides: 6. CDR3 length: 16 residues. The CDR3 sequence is CASSFRGQVSYNEQFF. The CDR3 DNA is TGTGCCAGCAGTTTCCGCGGACAGGTATCCTACAATGAGCAGTTCTTC.

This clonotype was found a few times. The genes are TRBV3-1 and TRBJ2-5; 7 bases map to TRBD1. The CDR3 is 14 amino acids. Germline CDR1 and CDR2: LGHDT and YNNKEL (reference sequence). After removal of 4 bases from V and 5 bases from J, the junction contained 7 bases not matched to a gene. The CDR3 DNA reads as TGTGCCAGCAGCCGAAGGGGGCGGGCGGAGACCCAGTACTTC. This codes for CASSRRGRAETQYF.

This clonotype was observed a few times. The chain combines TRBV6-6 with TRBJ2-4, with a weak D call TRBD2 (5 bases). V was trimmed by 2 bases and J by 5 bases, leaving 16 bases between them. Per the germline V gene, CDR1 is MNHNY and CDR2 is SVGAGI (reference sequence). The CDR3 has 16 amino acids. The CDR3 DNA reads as TGTGCCAGCAGTTACCCTGGAGGAGAACGGGAAAACATTCAGTACTTC. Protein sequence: CASSYPGGERENIQYF.

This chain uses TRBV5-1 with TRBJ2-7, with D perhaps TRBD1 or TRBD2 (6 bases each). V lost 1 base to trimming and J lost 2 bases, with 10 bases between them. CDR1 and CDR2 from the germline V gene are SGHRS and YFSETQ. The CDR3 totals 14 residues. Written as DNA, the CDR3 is TGCGCCAGCAGCTTGACGGGGGCAGCCTACGAGCAGTACTTC. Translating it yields CASSLTGAAYEQYF.

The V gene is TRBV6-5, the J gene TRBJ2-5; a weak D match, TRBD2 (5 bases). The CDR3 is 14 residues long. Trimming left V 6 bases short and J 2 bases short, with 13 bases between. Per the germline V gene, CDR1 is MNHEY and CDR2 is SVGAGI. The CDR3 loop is CASRELEWQETQYF. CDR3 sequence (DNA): TGTGCCAGCAGGGAACTAGAGTGGCAAGAGACCCAGTACTTC.

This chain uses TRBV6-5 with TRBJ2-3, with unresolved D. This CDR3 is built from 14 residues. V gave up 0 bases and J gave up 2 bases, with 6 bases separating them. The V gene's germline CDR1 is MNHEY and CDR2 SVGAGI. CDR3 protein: CASSYSNPTDTQYF. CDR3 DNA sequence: TGTGCCAGCAGTTACTCGAATCCCACAGATACGCAGTATTTT.

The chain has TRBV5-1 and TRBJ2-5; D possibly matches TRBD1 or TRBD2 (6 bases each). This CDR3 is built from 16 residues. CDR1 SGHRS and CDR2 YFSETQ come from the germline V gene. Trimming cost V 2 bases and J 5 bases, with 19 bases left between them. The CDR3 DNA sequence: TGCGCCAGCAGCTTCTCGAGGAGGGGGACCTTGGAGACCCAGTACTTC. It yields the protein CASSFSRRGTLETQYF.

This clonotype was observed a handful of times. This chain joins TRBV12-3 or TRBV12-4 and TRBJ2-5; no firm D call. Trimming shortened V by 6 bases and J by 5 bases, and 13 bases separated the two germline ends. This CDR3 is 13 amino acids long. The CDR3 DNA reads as TGTGCCAGCAGCCCCAGGATCCCTGAGACCCAGTACTTC. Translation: CASSPRIPETQYF.

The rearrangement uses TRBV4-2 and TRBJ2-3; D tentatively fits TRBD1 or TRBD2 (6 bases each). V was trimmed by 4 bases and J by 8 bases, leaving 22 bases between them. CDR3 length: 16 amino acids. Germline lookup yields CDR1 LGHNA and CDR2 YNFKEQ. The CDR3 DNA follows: TGTGCCAGCAGCCCTTCCGGGGGCGGGGTGGCTTCTACGCAGTATTTT. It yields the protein CASSPSGGGVASTQYF.

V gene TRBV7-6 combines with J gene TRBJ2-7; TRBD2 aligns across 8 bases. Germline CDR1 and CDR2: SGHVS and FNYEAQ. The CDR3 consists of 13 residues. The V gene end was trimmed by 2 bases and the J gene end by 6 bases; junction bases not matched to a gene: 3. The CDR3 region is CASSLTRGGEQYF. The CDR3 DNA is TGTGCCAGCAGCTTAACCCGGGGGGGCGAGCAGTACTTC.

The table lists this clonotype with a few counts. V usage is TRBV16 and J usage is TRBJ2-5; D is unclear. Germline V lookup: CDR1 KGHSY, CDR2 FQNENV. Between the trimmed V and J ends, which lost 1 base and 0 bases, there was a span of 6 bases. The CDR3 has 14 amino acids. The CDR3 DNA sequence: TGTGCCAGCAGCCAATGGCCAGACCAAGAGACCCAGTACTTC. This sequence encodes CASSQWPDQETQYF.

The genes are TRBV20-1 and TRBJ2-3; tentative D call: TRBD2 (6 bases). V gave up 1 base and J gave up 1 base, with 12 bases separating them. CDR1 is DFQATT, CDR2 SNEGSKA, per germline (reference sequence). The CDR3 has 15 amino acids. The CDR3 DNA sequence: TGCAGTGCTAGAGGGGGCGGGATAGGCACAGATACGCAGTATTTT. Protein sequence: CSARGGGIGTDTQYF.

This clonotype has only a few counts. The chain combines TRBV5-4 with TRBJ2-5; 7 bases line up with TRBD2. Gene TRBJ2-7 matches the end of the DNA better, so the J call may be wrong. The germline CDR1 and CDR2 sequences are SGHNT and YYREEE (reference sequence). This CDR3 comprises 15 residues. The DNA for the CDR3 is TGTGCCAGCAGCTTGTGGGGCGGGGGAGCCTACGAGCAGTACTTC. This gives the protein CASSLWGGGAYEQYF.

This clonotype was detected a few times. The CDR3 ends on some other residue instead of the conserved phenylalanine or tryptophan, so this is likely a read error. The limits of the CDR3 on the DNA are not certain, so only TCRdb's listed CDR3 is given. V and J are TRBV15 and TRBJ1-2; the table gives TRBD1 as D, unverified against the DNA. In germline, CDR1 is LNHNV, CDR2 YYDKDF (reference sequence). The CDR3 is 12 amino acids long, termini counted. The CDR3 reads CATSRVRGQVNV.

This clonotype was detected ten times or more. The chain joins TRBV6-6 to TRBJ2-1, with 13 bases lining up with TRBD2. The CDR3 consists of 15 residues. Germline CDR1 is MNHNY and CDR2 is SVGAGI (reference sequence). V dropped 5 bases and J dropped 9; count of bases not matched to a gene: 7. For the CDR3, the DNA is TGTGCCAGCAGTGATACTAGCGGGGGGGCCTTTGAGCAGTTCTTC. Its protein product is CASSDTSGGAFEQFF.

CDR3 nucleotides: TGTGCCAGCAGTTCGACAGACCTAGCCAAAAACATTCAGTACTTC. Its translation is CASSSTDLAKNIQYF. The rearrangement joins TRBV12-3 or TRBV12-4 to TRBJ2-4; D might be TRBD1 (5 bases). Trimming cost V 4 bases and J 0 bases, with 10 bases left between them. This CDR3 region has 15 residues.

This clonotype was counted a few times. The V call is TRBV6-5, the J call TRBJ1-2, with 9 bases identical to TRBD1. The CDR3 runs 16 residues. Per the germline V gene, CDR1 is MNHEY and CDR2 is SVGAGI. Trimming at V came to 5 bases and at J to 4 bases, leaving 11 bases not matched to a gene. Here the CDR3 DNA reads TGTGCCAGCAGTCCCTCGGGACAGGGTTTCTCCTATGGCTACACCTTC. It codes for CASSPSGQGFSYGYTF.

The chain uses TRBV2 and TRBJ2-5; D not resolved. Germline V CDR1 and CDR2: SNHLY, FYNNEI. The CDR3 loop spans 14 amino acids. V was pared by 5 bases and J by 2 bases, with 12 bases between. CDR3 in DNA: TGTGCCAGCAGTAGAAGGGCTGGGCAAGAGACCCAGTACTTC. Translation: CASSRRAGQETQYF. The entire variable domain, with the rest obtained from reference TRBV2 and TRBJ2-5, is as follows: EPEVTQTPSHQVTQMGQEVILRCVPISNHLYFYWYRQILGQKVEFLVSFYNNEISEKSEIFDDQFSVERPDGSNFTLKIRSTKLEDSAMYFCASSRRAGQETQYFGPGTRLLVL.

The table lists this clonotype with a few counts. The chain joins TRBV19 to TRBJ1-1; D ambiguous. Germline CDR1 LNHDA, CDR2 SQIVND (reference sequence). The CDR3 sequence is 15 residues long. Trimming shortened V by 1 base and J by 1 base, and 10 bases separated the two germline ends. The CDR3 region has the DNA TGTGCCAGTAGTATAGTGTCAGCTCCGAACACTGAAGCTTTCTTT. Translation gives CASSIVSAPNTEAFF. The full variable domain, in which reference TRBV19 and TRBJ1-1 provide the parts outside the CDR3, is DGGITQSPKYLFRKEGQNVTLSCEQNLNHDAMYWYRQDPGQGLRLIYYSQIVNDFQKGDIAEGYSVSREKKESFPLTVTSAQKNPTAFYLCASSIVSAPNTEAFFGQGTRLTVV.

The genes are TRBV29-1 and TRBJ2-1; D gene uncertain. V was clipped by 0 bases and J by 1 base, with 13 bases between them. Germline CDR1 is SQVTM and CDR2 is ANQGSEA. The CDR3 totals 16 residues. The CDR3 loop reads CSVEEFQDGSYNEQFF. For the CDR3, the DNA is TGCAGCGTTGAAGAGTTCCAGGATGGGTCCTACAATGAGCAGTTCTTC.

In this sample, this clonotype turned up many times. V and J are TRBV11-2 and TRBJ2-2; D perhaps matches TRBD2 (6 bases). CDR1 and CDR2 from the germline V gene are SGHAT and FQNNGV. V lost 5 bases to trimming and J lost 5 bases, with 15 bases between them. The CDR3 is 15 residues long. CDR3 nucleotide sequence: TGTGCCAGCAGCCCGGGGCGGGGCAGGACCGGGGAGCTGTTTTTT. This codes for CASSPGRGRTGELFF.

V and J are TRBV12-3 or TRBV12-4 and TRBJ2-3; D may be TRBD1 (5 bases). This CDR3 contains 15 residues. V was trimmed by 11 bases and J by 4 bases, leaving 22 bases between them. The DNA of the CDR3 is TGTGCCGAAGGGGCCAGCGCCCTAAGCGCAGATACGCAGTATTTT. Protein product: CAEGASALSADTQYF.

The CDR3 DNA reads TGTGCCTGGAGGGGAGGCAATCAGCCCCAGCATTTT. Protein: CAWRGGNQPQHF. This chain connects TRBV30 to TRBJ1-5, with no clear D. CDR1 and CDR2 (germline): GTSNPN, SVGIG (reference sequence). The germline V and J ends were trimmed by 3 bases and 2 bases, with 5 bases remaining between them. There are 12 residues in the CDR3.

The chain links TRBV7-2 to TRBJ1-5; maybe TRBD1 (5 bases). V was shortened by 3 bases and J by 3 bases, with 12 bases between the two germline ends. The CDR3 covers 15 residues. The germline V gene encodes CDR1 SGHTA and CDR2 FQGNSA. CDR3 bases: TGTGCCAGCAGCTTCGCGGGGGGTTTCAATCAGCCCCAGCATTTT. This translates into CASSFAGGFNQPQHF.

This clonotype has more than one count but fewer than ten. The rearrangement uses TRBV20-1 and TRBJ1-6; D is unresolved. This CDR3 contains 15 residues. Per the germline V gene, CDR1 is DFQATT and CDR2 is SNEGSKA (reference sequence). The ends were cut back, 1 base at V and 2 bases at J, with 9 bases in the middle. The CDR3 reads CSARGEGTYNSPLHF. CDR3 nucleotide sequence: TGCAGTGCTAGAGGTGAAGGAACCTATAATTCACCCCTCCACTTT.